This T cell receptor (beta chain) was retrieved from a study of CD8+CD57+ T cells in acquired aplastic anemia. Genomic DNA templated the TCR beta VDJ and CDR3 profiling. TCRdb passed the reads through MiXCR, listing each CDR3 protein once. The table has fewer than 200,000 distinct CDR3 sequences, less than 50% seen once. The CDR3 totals 14 residues. Germline-derived CDR1 and CDR2 are SGHVS and FNYEAQ. Trimming cost V 5 bases and J 2 bases; bases outside gene matches: 5. The sequenced patients had an expansion of CD8+CD57+ cells seen by flow cytometry. The rearrangement joins TRBV7-6 to TRBJ2-7; 8 bases line up with TRBD2. What was sequenced was sorted CD4+, CD8+, or CD8+CD57+ T cells (not recorded which) from PBMCs. The sequence derives from a human donor with aplastic anemia. The CDR3 DNA reads TGTGCCAGCAGCCGGGGGACTAGTACCTACGAGCAGTACTTC. It is translated as CASSRGTSTYEQYF. Full variable domain (remainder filled in from reference TRBV7-6 and TRBJ2-7): GAGVSQSPRYKVTKRGQDVALRCDPISGHVSLYWYRQALGQGPEFLTYFNYEAQQDKSGLPNDRFSAERPEGSISTLTIQRTEQRDSAMYRCASSRGTSTYEQYFGPGTRLTVT.